This TCR beta chain was identified in a study of CD8 T cells in ankylosing spondylitis. Overall study results and limits: Seemingly characteristic of ankylosing spondylitis blood was a TCR beta motif consisting of about 8 highly homologous variants.

The CDR3 has 15 amino acids. Trimming stripped 0 bases from V and 6 bases from J, with 13 bases between. The germline V gene encodes CDR1 SGHRS and CDR2 YFSETQ. This clonotype came up many times. The antigen remains unidentified. TCRdb re-called the 5' RACE reads with MiXCR, one entry per CDR3 protein. The sample has around 490,000 distinct CDR3 sequences; approximately 5.3% are singletons. The chain has TRBV5-1 and TRBJ2-1; a weak D match, TRBD2 (6 bases). This receptor was obtained from a male donor with ankylosing spondylitis. Sequenced material: blood, either unsorted or a sorted T cell fraction (not recorded which). The DNA of the CDR3 is TGCGCCAGCAGCTTGGGGGGCGGGGCGACCAATGAGCAGTTCTTC. It yields the protein CASSLGGGATNEQFF.